This T cell receptor beta chain was captured by sequencing in a study of blood T cell repertoires in COVID-19. Study-wide context: PBMCs, B-cell-depleted T cells, or T cells provided the cDNA or gDNA that made up the material.

Per the original methods: The assay estimated nucleated cells by amplifying reference gene primers. TCRdb's table, derived via immunoSEQ multiplex PCR, lists solely in-frame clones and lacks some. That table supplies the V and J calls and clone size; D and trimming were determined from the DNA. The sample carries roughly 200,000 clones, 94% recorded once. In its sample, this clone was seen once. Trimming left V 0 bases short and J 8 bases short, with 8 bases between. The germline V gene encodes CDR1 GTSNPN and CDR2 SVGIG (reference sequence). CDR3 length: 12 amino acids. Followed over time, Seattle patients had been enrolled while infection was active.

This TCR was sampled from a man aged 30 to 39 with COVID-19, enrolled during active disease. The sequencing input was peripheral blood. The chain employs TRBV30 and TRBJ2-1; D unresolved. CDR3 coding DNA: TGTGCCTGGAGTGTGAGCAGGTATGAGCAGTTCTTC. The encoded protein is CAWSVSRYEQFF.